This record looks at one T cell receptor beta chain sequence and its context. The antigen remains undetermined. The source of the sample is a study of shared clonotypes between healthy human individuals. Selected positively for CCR7 and CD45RO-negative, naive CD8 cells excluded terminally differentiated effector memory CD45RA+ cells. With 5 bases removed from V and 0 bases from J, the gap between germline ends came to 8 bases. This CDR3 region has 14 residues. Looked up from germline, CDR1 is SEHNR and CDR2 is FQNEAQ (reference sequence). The protocol was immunoSEQ multiplex PCR, while the TCRdb copy is restricted to in-frame clones and leaves out a portion. The sample contains about 2 million clones, about 95% of which appear only once. Points from the study as a whole: A reduction in generation probabilities was seen for non-shared clonotypes relative to those shared by all four donors. Only blood underwent sampling, and tissue repertoires likely differ. On the whole, naive subsets had larger estimated richness than memory subsets had.

The genes are TRBV7-9 and TRBJ1-5; TRBD1 might be the D (5 bases). The receptor was derived from a man between 18 and 35 years old in good health. The sequencing sample was made of naive CD8+ T cells sorted from blood. The CDR3 spells CASSGGDSNQPQHF. For the CDR3, the DNA is TGTGCCAGCAGCGGAGGGGATAGCAATCAGCCCCAGCATTTT.